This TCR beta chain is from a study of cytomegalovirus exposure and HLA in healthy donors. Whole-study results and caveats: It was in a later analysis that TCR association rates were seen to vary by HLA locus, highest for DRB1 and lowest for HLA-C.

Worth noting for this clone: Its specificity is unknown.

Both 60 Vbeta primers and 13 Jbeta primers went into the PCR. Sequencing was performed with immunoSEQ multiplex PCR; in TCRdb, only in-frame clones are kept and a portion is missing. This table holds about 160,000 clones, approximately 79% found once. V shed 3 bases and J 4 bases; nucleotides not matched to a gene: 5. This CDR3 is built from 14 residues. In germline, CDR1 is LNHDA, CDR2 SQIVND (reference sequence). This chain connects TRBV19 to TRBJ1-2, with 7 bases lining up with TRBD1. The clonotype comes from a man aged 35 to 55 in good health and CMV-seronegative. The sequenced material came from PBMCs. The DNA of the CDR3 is TGTGCCAGTAGTATCCGGACAGGAGCCTATGGCTACACCTTC. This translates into CASSIRTGAYGYTF.